This T cell receptor (beta chain) was recovered during a study of cytomegalovirus exposure and HLA in healthy donors. General study results and limits: Reports showed the classifier diagnosing cytomegalovirus status with high specificity and sensitivity. Sequencing likely generated an artifact that appeared as a cluster of highly shared sequence variants.

Those who donated were healthy bone marrow donors. To note about this clone: Its antigen remains unknown.

There are 15 residues in the CDR3. Germline CDR1 is MNHEY and CDR2 is SVGAGI. Trimming removed 6 bases from V and 6 bases from J; junction bases left unmatched: 12. PCR amplification relied on 60 Vbeta primers (plus 13 Jbeta primers). The method was immunoSEQ multiplex PCR; TCRdb's version includes in-frame clones alone and lacks a portion of them. This table has 150,000 or so clones, 60% to 80% appearing once. This clonotype originated in a young man in good health and CMV-seropositive. The chain is built from TRBV6-5 and TRBJ1-2; 8 bases align to TRBD1. Sample: PBMCs. The CDR3 DNA reads as TGTGCCAGCAGCCTACAGGGGGGGATAAGCAATGGCTACACCTTC. Translation gives CASSLQGGISNGYTF.